The table lists the clone carrying this T cell receptor (beta chain) with many counts. Its antigen is not known. Sorted populations all had greater than 95% purity. What was sequenced were expressed TCRB transcripts, since all of the isolated RNA had been reverse transcribed. TCRdb's table, derived via immunoSEQ multiplex PCR, lists solely in-frame clones and lacks some. This repertoire shows 50,000 to 65,000 clones, roughly 40% found once; its top ten account for 1.4%. The sample originates from a study of beta chain features in type 1 diabetes. Study at large: The examined sorted cells totaled 110 million or so across samples.

Study-wide findings and caveats: The study found fewer insertions and more deletions at VDJ junctions in type 1 diabetes patients. Researchers report that Type 1 diabetes patients had moderately but significantly shorter TCRB CDR3s across all four CD4+ subsets.

The CDR3 contains 16 residues. Germline lookup yields CDR1 LGHNA and CDR2 YSLEER. The germline V and J ends were trimmed by 4 bases and 0 bases, with 13 bases remaining between them. The chain recombines TRBV4-3 with TRBJ1-3; a possible D gene is TRBD1 (6 bases). The sample taken for sequencing was Tregs from blood. This TCR derives from a man aged 25 to 45 with type 1 diabetes. DNA for the CDR3: TGCGCCAGCAGCCCCTCGGGACACAACTCTGGAAACACCATATATTTT. It codes for CASSPSGHNSGNTIYF.